The rows below give T cell receptor beta chains drawn from one sample of a study of metastatic and nonmetastatic thyroid tumors. TCRdb re-called clones via MiXCR from the PCR reads. The sample yields roughly 18,000 clones, 25% to 30% seen once. Sequencing input: tumor tissue. The source is a male donor with papillary thyroid cancer or a benign thyroid nodule (not recorded which). Some clones in this sample may be carry-over from other donors' samples. CDR3s include the opening cysteine and the closing phenylalanine or tryptophan. A D gene is named only where the DNA matches it firmly. A clone size is listed for some rows: how often the clone was seen (once, few, many), or a class if it is expanded.

V gene: TRBV28; D gene: NA; clone size: NA; J gene: TRBJ1-3; CDR3 protein: CASSSRGNTIYF; CDR3 DNA: TGTGCCAGCAGTTCGAGGGGCAACACCATATATTTT
V gene: TRBV7-3; D gene: TRBD1; clone size: few; J gene: TRBJ2-1; CDR3 protein: CASSLRQGTHNEQFF; CDR3 DNA: TGTGCCAGCAGCTTAAGACAGGGAACCCACAATGAGCAGTTCTTC
V gene: TRBV5-1; D gene: TRBD1; clone size: NA; J gene: TRBJ1-1; CDR3 protein: CASSWGQGSEAFF; CDR3 DNA: TGCGCCAGCAGCTGGGGACAGGGGAGCGAAGCTTTCTTT
V gene: TRBV5-1; D gene: NA; clone size: NA; J gene: TRBJ1-2; CDR3 protein: CASSSRGDDYGYTF; CDR3 DNA: TGCGCCAGCAGCTCCAGGGGCGACGACTATGGCTACACCTTC
V gene: TRBV6-1; D gene: TRBD1; clone size: many; J gene: TRBJ1-3; CDR3 protein: CATASGDSTGNTIYF; CDR3 DNA: TGTGCCACCGCATCAGGGGACAGTACTGGAAACACCATATATTTT
V gene: TRBV20-1; D gene: NA; clone size: NA; J gene: TRBJ2-7; CDR3 protein: CSARDFAVSYEQYF; CDR3 DNA: TGCAGTGCTAGAGATTTTGCGGTAAGCTACGAGCAGTACTTC
V gene: TRBV3-1; D gene: NA; clone size: many; J gene: TRBJ2-5; CDR3 protein: CASSPEGWGGPETQYF; CDR3 DNA: TGTGCCAGCAGCCCGGAAGGTTGGGGGGGGCCCGAGACCCAGTACTTC
V gene: TRBV4-1; D gene: NA; clone size: NA; J gene: TRBJ2-7; CDR3 protein: CASSQEGTYEQYF; CDR3 DNA: TGCGCCAGCAGCCAAGAAGGGACCTACGAGCAGTACTTC
V gene: TRBV2; D gene: TRBD2; clone size: many; J gene: TRBJ2-7; CDR3 protein: CASVKNGGAYEQYF; CDR3 DNA: TGTGCCAGCGTCAAAAATGGGGGGGCCTACGAGCAGTACTTC
V gene: TRBV19; D gene: TRBD2; clone size: many; J gene: TRBJ2-1; CDR3 protein: CASSISLAGGDEQFF; CDR3 DNA: TGTGCCAGTAGTATTAGCCTAGCGGGAGGCGATGAGCAGTTCTTC
V gene: TRBV29-1; D gene: NA; clone size: many; J gene: TRBJ1-1; CDR3 protein: CSVGVSGYEAFF; CDR3 DNA: TGCAGCGTTGGTGTGTCAGGGTATGAAGCTTTCTTT
V gene: TRBV6-2/TRBV6-3; D gene: NA; clone size: few; J gene: TRBJ2-7; CDR3 protein: CASSRLRDNSYEQYF; CDR3 DNA: TGTGCCAGCAGCCGCCTCCGGGACAACTCCTACGAGCAGTACTTC
V gene: TRBV7-2; D gene: NA; clone size: few; J gene: TRBJ1-3; CDR3 protein: CASSLLGFGNTIYF; CDR3 DNA: TGTGCCAGCAGCTTACTGGGGTTTGGAAACACCATATATTTT
V gene: TRBV18; D gene: NA; clone size: few; J gene: TRBJ1-6; CDR3 protein: CASSPSADSPLHF; CDR3 DNA: TGTGCCAGCTCACCATCGGCGGATTCACCCCTCCACTTT
V gene: TRBV6-1; D gene: NA; clone size: few; J gene: TRBJ2-7; CDR3 protein: CASRTGRISYEQYF; CDR3 DNA: TGTGCCAGCAGGACAGGAAGGATCTCCTACGAGCAGTACTTC
V gene: TRBV5-1; D gene: TRBD1; clone size: few; J gene: TRBJ2-3; CDR3 protein: CASSLQGQGSTDTQYF; CDR3 DNA: TGCGCCAGCAGCCTCCAAGGACAGGGAAGCACAGATACGCAGTATTTT
V gene: TRBV20-1; D gene: TRBD1; clone size: NA; J gene: TRBJ2-7; CDR3 protein: CSARDHLGQGASYEQYF; CDR3 DNA: TGCAGTGCTAGAGATCATCTCGGACAGGGGGCGTCCTACGAGCAGTACTTC
V gene: TRBV6-1; D gene: TRBD2; clone size: few; J gene: TRBJ2-7; CDR3 protein: CASSEIGLAGFYEQYF; CDR3 DNA: TGTGCCAGCAGTGAAATCGGACTAGCGGGGTTCTACGAGCAGTACTTC
V gene: TRBV20-1; D gene: TRBD2; clone size: NA; J gene: TRBJ2-2; CDR3 protein: CSARGGSRDTGELFF; CDR3 DNA: TGCAGTGCTAGGGGCGGGAGCAGGGACACCGGGGAGCTGTTTTTT
V gene: TRBV10-2; D gene: NA; clone size: few; J gene: TRBJ2-7; CDR3 protein: CASRGNYYEQYF; CDR3 DNA: TGCGCCAGTAGAGGTAACTACTACGAGCAGTACTTC
V gene: TRBV28; D gene: NA; clone size: NA; J gene: TRBJ2-1; CDR3 protein: CASSIDRSTYNEQFF; CDR3 DNA: TGTGCCAGCAGTATAGACAGGTCCACCTACAATGAGCAGTTCTTC
V gene: TRBV4-2; D gene: NA; clone size: NA; J gene: TRBJ2-1; CDR3 protein: CASSQGRQSSSYNEQFF; CDR3 DNA: TGTGCCAGCAGCCAAGGCAGGCAATCAAGCTCCTACAATGAGCAGTTCTTC
V gene: TRBV7-8; D gene: NA; clone size: NA; J gene: TRBJ1-3; CDR3 protein: CASSLFGQQLNSGNTIYF; CDR3 DNA: TGTGCCAGCAGTTTATTTGGACAGCAGCTAAACTCTGGAAACACCATATATTTT
V gene: TRBV27; D gene: NA; clone size: NA; J gene: TRBJ1-1; CDR3 protein: CASSTWVGVNTEAFF; CDR3 DNA: TGTGCCAGCAGCACCTGGGTCGGCGTGAACACTGAAGCTTTCTTT
V gene: TRBV20-1; D gene: NA; clone size: many; J gene: TRBJ2-2; CDR3 protein: CSARGTTKNTGELFF; CDR3 DNA: TGCAGTGCTAGAGGGACAACTAAGAACACCGGGGAGCTGTTTTTT
V gene: TRBV7-2; D gene: TRBD2; clone size: NA; J gene: TRBJ2-7; CDR3 protein: CASSSSGGAYEQYF; CDR3 DNA: TGTGCCAGCAGCTCTAGCGGAGGGGCCTACGAGCAGTACTTC
V gene: TRBV20-1; D gene: TRBD1; clone size: NA; J gene: TRBJ1-3; CDR3 protein: CSAREGQGGNTIYF; CDR3 DNA: TGCAGTGCTAGGGAGGGACAGGGCGGAAACACCATATATTTT
V gene: TRBV12-3/TRBV12-4; D gene: NA; clone size: few; J gene: TRBJ2-3; CDR3 protein: CASRQKPYRVGGHRTDTQYF; CDR3 DNA: TGTGCCAGCAGACAAAAACCTTACCGGGTGGGGGGCCATCGCACAGATACGCAGTATTTT
V gene: TRBV20-1; D gene: NA; clone size: NA; J gene: TRBJ2-7; CDR3 protein: CSASGTLVYEQYF; CDR3 DNA: TGCAGTGCTAGCGGGACGCTGGTCTACGAGCAGTACTTC
V gene: TRBV11-3; D gene: NA; clone size: NA; J gene: TRBJ2-7; CDR3 protein: CASSSGGTDSYEQYF; CDR3 DNA: TGTGCCAGCAGCTCTGGGGGGACTGATTCCTACGAGCAGTACTTC
V gene: TRBV6-1; D gene: NA; clone size: few; J gene: TRBJ1-1; CDR3 protein: CASTRGAEAFF; CDR3 DNA: TGTGCCAGCACGAGGGGAGCTGAAGCTTTCTTT
V gene: TRBV20-1; D gene: NA; clone size: NA; J gene: TRBJ1-2; CDR3 protein: CSAVELPYGYTF; CDR3 DNA: TGCAGTGCTGTAGAACTACCCTATGGCTACACCTTC
V gene: TRBV6-2/TRBV6-3; D gene: TRBD1; clone size: NA; J gene: TRBJ2-3; CDR3 protein: CASSYWPGQGCVGRPDTQYF; CDR3 DNA: TGTGCCAGCAGTTACTGGCCGGGACAGGGATGCGTCGGCCGCCCAGATACGCAGTATTTT
V gene: TRBV6-1; D gene: TRBD2; clone size: NA; J gene: TRBJ2-1; CDR3 protein: CASSRLAGGGYEQFF; CDR3 DNA: TGTGCCAGCAGCAGACTAGCGGGAGGAGGATATGAGCAGTTCTTC
V gene: TRBV6-5; D gene: NA; clone size: few; J gene: TRBJ2-7; CDR3 protein: CASSYKAGPYEQYF; CDR3 DNA: TGTGCCAGCAGTTATAAGGCAGGGCCCTACGAGCAGTACTTC
V gene: TRBV9; D gene: NA; clone size: NA; J gene: TRBJ2-3; CDR3 protein: CASSVAGGSTDTQYF; CDR3 DNA: TGTGCCAGCAGCGTAGCGGGGGGCTCCACAGATACGCAGTATTTT
V gene: TRBV28; D gene: NA; clone size: few; J gene: TRBJ2-5; CDR3 protein: CASSLVSGRETQYF; CDR3 DNA: TGTGCCAGCAGTTTAGTTTCGGGACGGGAGACCCAGTACTTC
V gene: TRBV12-5; D gene: TRBD2; clone size: many; J gene: TRBJ2-5; CDR3 protein: CASGLGTSGKGETQYF; CDR3 DNA: TGTGCTAGTGGTCTGGGGACTAGCGGGAAAGGAGAGACCCAGTACTTC
V gene: TRBV20-1; D gene: TRBD2; clone size: NA; J gene: TRBJ2-7; CDR3 protein: CSAIGRLAVAEQYF; CDR3 DNA: TGCAGTGCTATCGGGAGACTAGCGGTTGCCGAGCAGTACTTC
V gene: TRBV11-1; D gene: TRBD2; clone size: many; J gene: TRBJ2-3; CDR3 protein: CASSLGGGRAADTQYF; CDR3 DNA: TGTGCCAGCAGCTTAGGAGGCGGGAGGGCCGCGGATACGCAGTATTTT
V gene: TRBV5-1; D gene: NA; clone size: NA; J gene: TRBJ2-1; CDR3 protein: CASSLAGEHFF; CDR3 DNA: TGCGCCAGCAGCTTAGCTGGTGAGCACTTCTTC